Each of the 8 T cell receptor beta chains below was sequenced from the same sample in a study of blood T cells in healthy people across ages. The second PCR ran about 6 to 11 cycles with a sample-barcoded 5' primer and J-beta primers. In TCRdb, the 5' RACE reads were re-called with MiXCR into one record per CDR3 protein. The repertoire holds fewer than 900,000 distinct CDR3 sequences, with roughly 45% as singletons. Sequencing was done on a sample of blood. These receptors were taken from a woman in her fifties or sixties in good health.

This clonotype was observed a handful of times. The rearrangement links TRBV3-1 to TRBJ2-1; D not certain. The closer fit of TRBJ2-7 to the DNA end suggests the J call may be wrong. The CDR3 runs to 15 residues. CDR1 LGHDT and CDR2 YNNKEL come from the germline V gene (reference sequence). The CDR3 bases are TGTGCCAGCAGCTCGAATCCCCAAGCCTACAATGAGCAGTACTTC. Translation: CASSSNPQAYNEQYF.

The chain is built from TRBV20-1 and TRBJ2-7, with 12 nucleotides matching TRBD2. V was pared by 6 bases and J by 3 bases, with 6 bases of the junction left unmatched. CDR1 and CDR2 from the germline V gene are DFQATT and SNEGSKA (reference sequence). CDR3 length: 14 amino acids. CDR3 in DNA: TGCAGTGCCGCACTAGCGGGGGGCGTCTACGAGCAGTACTTC. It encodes CSAALAGGVYEQYF.

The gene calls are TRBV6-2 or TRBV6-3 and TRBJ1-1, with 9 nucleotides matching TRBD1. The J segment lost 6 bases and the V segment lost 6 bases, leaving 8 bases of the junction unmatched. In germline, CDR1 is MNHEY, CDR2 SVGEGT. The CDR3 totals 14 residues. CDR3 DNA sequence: TGTGCCAGCAGCCGGGGACAGGGAAACGCTGAAGCTTTCTTT. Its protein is CASSRGQGNAEAFF.

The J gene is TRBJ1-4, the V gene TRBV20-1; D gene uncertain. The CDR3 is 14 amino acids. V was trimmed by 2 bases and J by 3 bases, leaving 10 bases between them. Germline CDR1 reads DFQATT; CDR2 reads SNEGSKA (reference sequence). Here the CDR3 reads CSARRHSPNEKLFF. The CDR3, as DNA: TGCAGTGCTAGAAGGCACAGCCCTAATGAAAAACTGTTTTTT.

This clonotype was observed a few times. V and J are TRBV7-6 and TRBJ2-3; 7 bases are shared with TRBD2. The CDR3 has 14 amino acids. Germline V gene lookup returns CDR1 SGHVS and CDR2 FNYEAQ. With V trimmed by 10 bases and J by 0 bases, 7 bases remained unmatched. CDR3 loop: CATALAASTDTQYF. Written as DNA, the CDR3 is TGTGCCACCGCGCTAGCGGCTAGCACAGATACGCAGTATTTT.

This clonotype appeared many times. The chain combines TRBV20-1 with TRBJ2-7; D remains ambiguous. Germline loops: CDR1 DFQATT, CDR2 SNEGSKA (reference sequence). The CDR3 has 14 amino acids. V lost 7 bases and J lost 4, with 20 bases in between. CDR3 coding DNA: TGCAGTGGCTGGAAGTCCACGGGCCGGTACGAGCAGTACTTC. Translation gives CSGWKSTGRYEQYF.

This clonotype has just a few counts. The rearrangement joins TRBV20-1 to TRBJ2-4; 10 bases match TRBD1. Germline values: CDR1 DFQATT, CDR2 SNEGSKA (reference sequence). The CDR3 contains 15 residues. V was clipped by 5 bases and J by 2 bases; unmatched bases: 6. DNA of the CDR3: TGCAGTGCTTCGACAGGGGGCTGGACCAAAAACATTCAGTACTTC. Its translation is CSASTGGWTKNIQYF.

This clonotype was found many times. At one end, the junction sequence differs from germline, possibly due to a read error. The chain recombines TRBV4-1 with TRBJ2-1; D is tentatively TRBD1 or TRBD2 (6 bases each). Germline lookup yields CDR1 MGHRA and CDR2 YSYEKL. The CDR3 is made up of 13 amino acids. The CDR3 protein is CASSQVGGNEQFF. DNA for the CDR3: TGTGCCAGCAGCCAAGTAGGGGGGAATGAGCAGTTCTTC.